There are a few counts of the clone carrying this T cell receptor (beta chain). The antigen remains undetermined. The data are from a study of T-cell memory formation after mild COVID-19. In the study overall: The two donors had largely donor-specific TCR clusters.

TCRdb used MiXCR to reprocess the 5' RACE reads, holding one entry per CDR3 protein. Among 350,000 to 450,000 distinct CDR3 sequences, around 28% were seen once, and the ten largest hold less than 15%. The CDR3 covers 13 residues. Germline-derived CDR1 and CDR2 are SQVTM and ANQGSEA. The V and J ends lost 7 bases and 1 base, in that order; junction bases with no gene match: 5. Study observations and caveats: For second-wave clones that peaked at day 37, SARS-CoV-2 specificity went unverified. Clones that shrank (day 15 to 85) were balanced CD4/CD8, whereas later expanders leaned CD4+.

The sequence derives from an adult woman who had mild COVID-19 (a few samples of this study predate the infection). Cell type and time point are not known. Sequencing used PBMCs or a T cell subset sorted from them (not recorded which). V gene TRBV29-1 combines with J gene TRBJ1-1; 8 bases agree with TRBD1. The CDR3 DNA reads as TGCAGCGGAGGACAGGGTTGGAACACTGAAGCTTTCTTT. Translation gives CSGGQGWNTEAFF.